This TCR beta chain stems from a study of identical twins. This CDR3 comprises 15 residues. Germline V CDR1 and CDR2: MNHNS, SASEGT. J was trimmed by 1 base and V by 4 bases; bases with no gene match: 4. Template switching, a step in the protocol, added a universal primer site, and cDNA carried unique molecular identifiers. TCRdb processed the 5' RACE reads anew with MiXCR; each CDR3 protein has one entry. The data hold 700,000 or so distinct CDR3 sequences, with around 20% observed a single time. This same sample was also part of a study on T cells expressing NK-cell markers. As reported in that work: An anti-gamma-delta TCR antibody confined sorting to alpha-beta TCR T cells across several of the experiments. Among a few donors, these clonotypes also ranked first in the CD3+CD56-NKG2C+ fraction.

The sequenced sample consisted of PBMCs. V usage is TRBV6-1 and J usage is TRBJ2-1; 7 bases agree with TRBD2. This clonotype was obtained from a woman between 18 and 30 years old in good health. CDR3 protein: CASSATSASYNEQFF. The CDR3 DNA follows: TGTGCCAGCAGTGCAACTAGCGCTTCCTACAATGAGCAGTTCTTC.